The 18 T cell receptor beta chains reported below all come from one sample, sequenced in a study of T-cell memory formation after mild COVID-19. TCRdb analysed the 5' RACE reads with MiXCR anew, one entry per CDR3 protein. The sample holds about 350,000 distinct CDR3 sequences, roughly 15% seen once. The material sequenced was PBMCs or a T cell subset sorted from them (not recorded which). The receptors shown here come from a man between 18 and 35 years old who had mild COVID-19 (a few samples of this study predate the infection). Cell type and time point are not known.

There are a few counts of this clonotype. V and J are TRBV2 and TRBJ2-1, with D possibly being TRBD2 (6 bases). The V and J ends lost 6 bases and 7 bases respectively, with 16 bases between them. The length of the CDR3 is 14 residues. Per the germline V gene, CDR1 is SNHLY and CDR2 is FYNNEI. The CDR3: CASSRLRRVNEQFF. CDR3 DNA sequence: TGTGCCAGCAGCAGACTTCGGAGGGTGAATGAGCAGTTCTTC.

The CDR3 is CASSLRGSGWAADTQYF. As DNA, the CDR3 is TGTGCCAGCAGCTTACGGGGTAGCGGGTGGGCCGCAGATACGCAGTATTTT. The chain combines TRBV7-9 with TRBJ2-3, with 7 positions matching TRBD2. The germline V gene has CDR1 SEHNR and CDR2 FQNEAQ (reference sequence). The CDR3 is 17 amino acids. V dropped 2 bases and J dropped 4; count of bases not matched to a gene: 12.

This chain joins TRBV5-1 and TRBJ2-5; D tentatively fits TRBD1 or TRBD2 (7 bases each). Per germline, CDR1 SGHRS and CDR2 YFSETQ. V lost 4 bases to trimming and J lost 2 bases, with 18 bases between them. This CDR3 spans 16 amino acids. The CDR3 DNA sequence: TGCGCCAGCAGCCCACCGGGGAGGGGGCGGCAAGAGACCCAGTACTTC. Amino acid sequence: CASSPPGRGRQETQYF.

This clonotype occurred many times. V gene TRBV18 combines with J gene TRBJ1-1, with 12 positions matching TRBD1. Looked up from germline, CDR1 is KGHSH and CDR2 is LQKENI. The CDR3 loop spans 14 amino acids. V gave up 3 bases and J gave up 4 bases; unmatched junction bases: 0. CDR3 sequence: CASSPGQGATEAFF. The CDR3 DNA follows: TGTGCCAGCTCACCGGGACAGGGGGCCACTGAAGCTTTCTTT.

The chain employs TRBV12-3 or TRBV12-4 and TRBJ1-2; no firm D call. This CDR3 has 13 residues. V was pared by 3 bases and J by 5 bases, with 10 bases between. The CDR3 protein is CASSFWPSYGYTF. In DNA, the CDR3 is TGTGCCAGCAGTTTTTGGCCTTCATATGGCTACACCTTC.

This clonotype was detected many times. J is TRBJ1-2 and V is TRBV7-2, with D maybe TRBD1 (6 bases). This CDR3 spans 16 amino acids. V gave up 4 bases and J gave up 4 bases, with 19 bases separating them. Germline V gene data show CDR1 as SGHTA and CDR2 as FQGNSA. CDR3 region: CASSSAWGPLVYGYTF. DNA of the CDR3: TGTGCCAGCAGCTCGGCGTGGGGGCCGCTCGTCTATGGCTACACCTTC. The whole variable domain, filled in from reference TRBV7-2 and TRBJ1-2, reads GAGVSQSPSNKVTEKGKDVELRCDPISGHTALYWYRQSLGQGLEFLIYFQGNSAPDKSGLPSDRFSAERTGGSVSTLTIQRTQQEDSAVYLCASSSAWGPLVYGYTFGSGTRLTVV.

This clonotype was found a few times. The chain combines TRBV10-3 with TRBJ2-5, with D hard to call. Germline assignment: CDR1 ENHRY and CDR2 SYGVKD. This CDR3 contains 11 residues. Deletions cut 3 bases from V and 1 base from J, with 0 bases between. For the CDR3, the DNA is TGTGCCATCAGTGACCAAGAGACCCAGTACTTC. Its translation is CAISDQETQYF.

The J gene is TRBJ2-1, the V gene TRBV20-1; D perhaps matches TRBD2 (8 bases). The CDR3 consists of 13 residues. Trimming took 4 bases from V and 12 from J, leaving 19 bases between them. The germline gives CDR1 DFQATT, CDR2 SNEGSKA (reference sequence). The CDR3 reads CSAKMTGGGAQFF. The CDR3 region has the DNA TGCAGTGCTAAAATGACGGGAGGGGGCGCGCAGTTCTTC.

The sample holds a few counts of this clonotype. V is TRBV25-1 and J is TRBJ1-6, with D unclear. CDR1 is MGHDK and CDR2 is SYGVNS in the germline V gene. The ends were cut back, 8 bases at V and 5 bases at J, with 10 bases in the middle. The CDR3 contains 13 residues. CDR3 bases: TGTGCCAGCCGGGGATTCGATAATTCACCCCTCCACTTT. This encodes CASRGFDNSPLHF. Looking up the rest from reference TRBV25-1 and TRBJ1-6 gives the full variable domain: EADIYQTPRYLVIGTGKKITLECSQTMGHDKMYWYQQDPGMELHLIHYSYGVNSTEKGDLSSESTVSRIRTEHFPLTLESARPSHTSQYLCASRGFDNSPLHFGNGTRLTVT.

The chain employs TRBV25-1 and TRBJ2-5; TRBD1 aligns across 10 bases. With 5 bases clipped from V and 5 bases from J, the junction kept 11 bases outside the gene matches. The germline gives CDR1 MGHDK, CDR2 SYGVNS. The CDR3 consists of 16 residues. CDR3 sequence reads: CASSPTGTGEDETQYF. The DNA for the CDR3 is TGTGCCAGCAGTCCTACCGGGACAGGGGAGGATGAGACCCAGTACTTC.

This rearrangement joins TRBV30 to TRBJ2-1; D is unresolved. The CDR3 spans 20 residues. Germline CDR1 is GTSNPN and CDR2 is SVGIG (reference sequence). Trimming took 4 bases from V and 4 from J, leaving 32 bases between them. CDR3 nucleotide sequence: TGTGCCTGGACCGTGGACCCGAAACCTTCCGCCACCCCGTTATACAATGAGCAGTTCTTC. Its translation: CAWTVDPKPSATPLYNEQFF.

V is TRBV20-1 and J is TRBJ1-2; D remains ambiguous. Trimming removed 3 bases at V and 2 bases at J, with 4 bases between. The CDR3 runs 11 residues. Germline CDR1 is DFQATT and CDR2 is SNEGSKA (reference sequence). The CDR3 DNA sequence: TGCAGTGCTAGGAGAAACTATGGCTACACCTTC. Amino acid sequence: CSARRNYGYTF.

At least ten counts were recorded for this clonotype. This CDR3 reads CASSPTGLAGGPSRNEQFF. CDR3 DNA sequence: TGCGCCAGCAGCCCGACCGGACTAGCGGGGGGACCGTCCCGCAATGAGCAGTTCTTC. The chain links TRBV4-1 to TRBJ2-1, with 14 bases fitting TRBD2. V lost 4 bases and J lost 6; bases outside the gene matches: 14. Germline V gene data show CDR1 as MGHRA and CDR2 as YSYEKL. This CDR3 is 19 amino acids long.

This clonotype was detected a few times. The chain joins TRBV15 to TRBJ2-1, with 7 bases lining up with TRBD1. V lost 3 bases, J lost 4 bases, and 3 bases stayed unmatched. Germline CDR1 is LNHNV and CDR2 is YYDKDF (reference sequence). The CDR3 length is 14 residues. The CDR3 sequence: CATSSDREYNEQFF. The CDR3 region has the DNA TGTGCCACCAGCAGTGACAGGGAATACAATGAGCAGTTCTTC.

The gene calls are TRBV19 and TRBJ2-3; D gene uncertain. Trimming took off 6 bases at V and 4 bases at J, with 11 bases between the two ends. The germline gives CDR1 LNHDA, CDR2 SQIVND (reference sequence). The CDR3 runs 13 residues. The CDR3 coding sequence is TGTGCCAGTAGGGAAGGCGGTTCAGATACGCAGTATTTT. This encodes CASREGGSDTQYF.

This chain uses TRBV7-3 with TRBJ2-1; 9 nucleotides agree with TRBD1. From germline, CDR1 is SGHTA and CDR2 FQGTGA. The CDR3 runs 15 residues. With V trimmed by 4 bases and J by 7 bases, 8 bases remained unmatched. CDR3 coding DNA: TGTGCCAGCAGCTCGACAGGGGGTGCTACGAATGAGCAGTTCTTC. Its protein product is CASSSTGGATNEQFF.

A few counts support this clonotype. This chain's CDR3 is CASRPSGSAPDTQYF. In nucleotides, the CDR3 is TGTGCCAGCAGACCTAGCGGGTCAGCACCAGATACGCAGTATTTT. V and J are TRBV7-3 and TRBJ2-3; TRBD2 agrees at 8 bases. This CDR3 is built from 15 residues. J gave up 4 bases and V 6 bases, and 9 bases lay outside the gene matches. Germline lookup yields CDR1 SGHTA and CDR2 FQGTGA.

The rearrangement uses TRBV6-6 and TRBJ2-7; D remains ambiguous. The V end was cut by 0 bases, the J end by 4 bases, with 7 bases between. The CDR3 has 13 residues. The germline gives CDR1 MNHNY, CDR2 SVGAGI (reference sequence). The DNA of the CDR3 is TGTGCCAGCAGTTACTCGAGCCCGTACGAGCAGTACTTC. This codes for CASSYSSPYEQYF.